Each of the 14 T cell receptor beta chains below was sequenced from the same sample in a study of T cell responses to AZD1222 COVID-19 vaccine. Clones were read by immunoSEQ multiplex PCR, and TCRdb kept only the in-frame ones, dropping some. The sample has about 60,000 clones, about 90% seen once. Sequencing used peripheral blood, obtained 28 days after the second dose of the MenACWY control vaccine. The receptors come from an adult who received the MenACWY meningococcal vaccine as a control.

In its sample, this clone was seen a few times. V and J are TRBV28 and TRBJ2-6; D not certain. The V end lost 6 bases, the J end lost 4 bases, and 7 bases lay between the germline ends. The germline CDR1 and CDR2 sequences are MDHEN and SYDVKM. This CDR3 has 13 residues. The CDR3 reads CASRPKGANVLTF. The CDR3 bases are TGTGCCAGCAGGCCCAAGGGGGCCAACGTCCTGACTTTC.

The V call is TRBV2, the J call TRBJ2-5; 10 positions agree with TRBD2. Germline V CDR1 and CDR2: SNHLY, FYNNEI. J was trimmed by 3 bases and V by 5 bases; bases with no gene match: 9. CDR3 size: 16 residues. The DNA of the CDR3 is TGTGCCAGCAGTCCACCGGTGCTAGCGGGAGAAGAGACCCAGTACTTC. It encodes CASSPPVLAGEETQYF.

The rearrangement links TRBV27 to TRBJ1-1; no reliable D call. The CDR3 sequence is 14 residues long. Germline assignment: CDR1 MNHEY and CDR2 SMNVEV (reference sequence). The V gene lost 3 bases and the J gene lost 0 bases, with 8 bases spanning the gap. Here the CDR3 DNA reads TGTGCCAGCAGTTTGAAAGGGATGAACACTGAAGCTTTCTTT. Residues: CASSLKGMNTEAFF.

The rearrangement uses TRBV7-9 and TRBJ2-7, with 7 bases matching TRBD1. V was clipped by 5 bases and J by 0 bases; unmatched bases: 4. This CDR3 spans 14 amino acids. From germline, CDR1 is SEHNR and CDR2 FQNEAQ (reference sequence). CDR3 sequence reads: CASSPDRTSYEQYF. In DNA, the CDR3 is TGTGCCAGCAGCCCGGACAGGACCTCCTACGAGCAGTACTTC.

The chain couples TRBV10-3 to TRBJ2-3; D possibly corresponds to TRBD1 (5 bases). This CDR3 is built from 13 residues. V lost 7 bases and J 3 bases, leaving 11 bases between the germline ends. Germline loops: CDR1 ENHRY, CDR2 SYGVKD. The CDR3 DNA follows: TGTGCCATCACTAACAGGCCAACAGATACGCAGTATTTT. Amino acids: CAITNRPTDTQYF.

The chain is built from TRBV27 and TRBJ2-3, with D perhaps matching TRBD2 (5 bases). V dropped 2 bases and J dropped 0 bases, with 6 bases sitting between them. The CDR3 spans 14 residues. Looked up from germline, CDR1 is MNHEY and CDR2 is SMNVEV (reference sequence). CDR3 nucleotide sequence: TGTGCCAGCAGTTTACGCGGGAGCACAGATACGCAGTATTTT. Protein: CASSLRGSTDTQYF.

The chain links TRBV3-1 (or the pseudogene TRBV3-2) to TRBJ2-5; 13 bases are shared with TRBD2. V was clipped by 4 bases and J by 7 bases; unmatched bases: 12. From germline, CDR1 is LGHDT and CDR2 YNNKEL (reference sequence). This CDR3 contains 17 residues. CDR3 nucleotides: TGTGCCAGCAGCCTATTCTTGACTAGCGGGAGGAAACGGACCCAGTACTTC. Its protein is CASSLFLTSGRKRTQYF.

The chain couples TRBV4-2 to TRBJ1-4; unclear D gene. Deletions cut 7 bases from V and 7 bases from J, with 7 bases between. This CDR3 has 11 residues. Germline CDR1 LGHNA, CDR2 YNFKEQ. This chain's CDR3 is CASNRGEKLFF. The CDR3 DNA follows: TGTGCCAGCAACCGGGGTGAAAAACTGTTTTTT.

This clone was detected only a few times. The chain carries TRBV5-1 and TRBJ2-7, with D possibly TRBD1 on 6 matching bases. Deletions cut 0 bases from V and 4 bases from J, with 14 bases between. CDR3 length equals 15 residues. Germline assignment: CDR1 SGHRS and CDR2 YFSETQ. The CDR3 region is CASSLVAGQQYEQYF. The CDR3 region has the DNA TGCGCCAGCAGCTTGGTCGCTGGACAGCAGTACGAGCAGTACTTC.

The V and J genes are TRBV10-3 and TRBJ1-2, with D possibly being TRBD1 (6 bases). V was pared by 7 bases and J by 4 bases, with 7 bases between. The CDR3 contains 11 residues. Per germline, CDR1 ENHRY and CDR2 SYGVKD. CDR3 protein: CAIMTGYGYTF. The CDR3, as DNA: TGTGCCATCATGACAGGCTATGGCTACACCTTC.

This chain uses TRBV9 with TRBJ1-1; 8 bases align to TRBD1. J lost 1 base, V lost 3 bases, and 5 bases had no gene match. CDR1 and CDR2 (germline): SGDLS, YYNGEE. The CDR3 sequence is 15 residues long. The CDR3 protein is CASSGTGTGNTEAFF. The DNA for the CDR3 is TGTGCCAGCAGCGGCACCGGGACAGGGAACACTGAAGCTTTCTTT.

This clone showed up just once. The CDR3 loop reads CASSQRPQHF. CDR3 bases: TGTGCCAGCAGCCAGCGGCCCCAGCATTTT. The V gene is TRBV28, the J gene TRBJ1-5; no clear D gene. CDR3 length: 10 amino acids. V was shortened by 6 bases and J by 9 bases, with 6 bases between the two germline ends. Germline V CDR1 and CDR2: MDHEN, SYDVKM.

CDR3 in amino acids: CASSERQGQETQYF. DNA of the CDR3: TGCGCCAGCAGTGAGAGGCAGGGACAAGAGACCCAGTACTTC. This chain links TRBV10-1 with TRBJ2-5; a possible D gene is TRBD1 (5 bases). V lost 2 bases, J lost 2 bases, and 9 bases lay in between. CDR1 is WNHNN and CDR2 is SYGVQD in the germline V gene (reference sequence). The CDR3 covers 14 residues.

The V gene is TRBV11-2, the J gene TRBJ1-2; maybe TRBD1 (5 bases). The CDR3 is made up of 11 amino acids. Per the germline V gene, CDR1 is SGHAT and CDR2 is FQNNGV. V lost 8 bases and J 4 bases, leaving 8 bases between the germline ends. CDR3 region: CASGDSYGYTF. Written as DNA, the CDR3 is TGTGCCAGCGGCGACAGCTATGGCTACACCTTC.